This passage covers 24 T cell receptor beta chains from one sample sequenced in a study of cytomegalovirus exposure and HLA in healthy donors. PCR primers comprised 60 Vbeta and 13 Jbeta primers. Here immunoSEQ multiplex PCR was the method, and the copy in TCRdb shows in-frame clones only, minus some. Of 110,000 or so clones in the sample, roughly 80% were seen once. Input material: PBMCs. These receptor sequences come from a young man in good health and CMV-seropositive.

The count of this clone is one. V and J are TRBV13 and TRBJ2-7; no clear D. Germline lookup yields CDR1 PRHDT and CDR2 FYEKMQ (reference sequence). Trimming pared 3 bases from V and 3 bases from J, leaving 9 bases between. The length of the CDR3 is 13 residues. CDR3 nucleotide sequence: TGTGCCAGCAGCTTGGGTTCGGGCTACGAGCAGTACTTC. Translated, it gives CASSLGSGYEQYF.

DNA for the CDR3: TGTGCCAGCAGTGACCAGGGGAACAACCCTAAAGCTTTCTTT. It specifies CASSDQGNNPKAFF. The chain employs TRBV7-6 and TRBJ1-1; perhaps TRBD1 as D (6 bases). The CDR3 loop spans 14 amino acids. Germline V gene data show CDR1 as SGHVS and CDR2 as FNYEAQ. The ends were cut back, 6 bases at V and 9 bases at J, with 20 bases in the middle.

The V call is TRBV7-2, the J call TRBJ1-6; D not certain. Germline lookup yields CDR1 SGHTA and CDR2 FQGNSA. Trimming pared 8 bases from V and 6 bases from J, leaving 8 bases between. The CDR3 contains 12 residues. CDR3 in amino acids: CASGSRNSPLHF. CDR3 nucleotide sequence: TGTGCCAGCGGGAGCCGTAATTCACCCCTCCACTTT.

The chain employs TRBV5-6 and TRBJ2-5, with 10 positions matching TRBD1. The germline V gene encodes CDR1 SGHDT and CDR2 YYEEEE. The CDR3 extends over 14 amino acids. With V trimmed by 3 bases and J by 3 bases, 2 bases remained unmatched. The CDR3 DNA is TGTGCCAGCAGCTCCGGGACAGGGGAAGAGACCCAGTACTTC. Translation: CASSSGTGEETQYF.

This clone appeared many times. The chain links TRBV19 to TRBJ1-1, with unresolved D. V lost 8 bases and J lost 0, with 10 bases in between. The CDR3 runs to 13 residues. The germline CDR1 and CDR2 sequences are LNHDA and SQIVND (reference sequence). DNA of the CDR3: TGTGCCAGTTCGACGGGGATGAACACTGAAGCTTTCTTT. Translation gives CASSTGMNTEAFF.

The V call is TRBV2, the J call TRBJ1-4; D not certain. The CDR3 totals 16 residues. CDR1 SNHLY and CDR2 FYNNEI come from the germline V gene. Trimming took off 3 bases at V and 1 base at J, with 12 bases between the two ends. The DNA for the CDR3 is TGTGCCAGCAGTGAGGGCGGGTTGGGAACTAATGAAAAACTGTTTTTT. Protein: CASSEGGLGTNEKLFF.

The rearrangement links TRBV5-1 to TRBJ1-6; 7 bases match TRBD1. Germline V gene lookup returns CDR1 SGHRS and CDR2 YFSETQ. The junction had 4 bases not matched to a gene; V was cut back by 0 bases and J by 4 bases. This CDR3 comprises 16 residues. The CDR3 sequence is CASSLGTGDYNSPLHF. The CDR3 region has the DNA TGCGCCAGCAGCTTGGGGACAGGTGATTATAATTCACCCCTCCACTTT.

The rearrangement links TRBV7-2 to TRBJ2-2; D possibly corresponds to TRBD1 (6 bases). In germline, CDR1 is SGHTA, CDR2 FQGNSA. The V and J ends lost 3 bases and 6 bases respectively, with 14 bases between them. This CDR3 is built from 15 residues. The CDR3: CASSLNTGFPGELFF. As DNA, the CDR3 is TGTGCCAGCAGCTTGAATACAGGGTTCCCCGGGGAGCTGTTTTTT.

V usage is TRBV2 and J usage is TRBJ1-5; D uncertain. This CDR3 has 13 residues. The germline V and J ends were trimmed by 1 base and 5 bases, with 6 bases remaining between them. CDR1 and CDR2 (germline): SNHLY, FYNNEI. CDR3 coding DNA: TGTGCCAGCAGTGAAGATACTTATCAGCCCCAGCATTTT. Protein: CASSEDTYQPQHF.

The gene calls are TRBV15 and TRBJ2-7, with unresolved D. V was shortened by 5 bases and J by 2 bases, with 16 bases between the two germline ends. CDR3 length: 15 residues. From germline, CDR1 is LNHNV and CDR2 YYDKDF (reference sequence). The CDR3 coding sequence is TGTGCCACCAGCTTTCTGACGGCGGCCCCCTACGAGCAGTACTTC. Translation: CATSFLTAAPYEQYF.

This clone was counted a single time. The chain employs TRBV5-3 and TRBJ1-1; D perhaps matches TRBD1 (6 bases). TRBV5-3 is labeled an ORF, and its function is uncertain. Deletions cut 6 bases from V and 4 bases from J, with 16 bases between. The CDR3 is made up of 14 amino acids. CDR3 sequence (DNA): TGTGCCAGAACGGGGGGGCCCCACCGCACTGAAGCTTTCTTT. Residues: CARTGGPHRTEAFF.

J is TRBJ2-5 and V is TRBV5-6, with 7 nucleotides matching TRBD2. There are 15 residues in the CDR3. V lost 0 bases to trimming and J lost 5 bases; unmatched junction nucleotides: 7. CDR1 and CDR2 (germline): SGHDT, YYEEEE. CDR3 in DNA: TGTGCCAGCAGCTTGGCCGGGGGAGGGCTTGAGACCCAGTACTTC. This sequence encodes CASSLAGGGLETQYF.

The V call is TRBV28, the J call TRBJ1-5, with D possibly matching TRBD1 (5 bases). Trimming stripped 5 bases from V and 8 bases from J, with 16 bases between. The CDR3 consists of 14 residues. Germline assignment: CDR1 MDHEN and CDR2 SYDVKM. The CDR3: CASSSTGETEPQHF. The CDR3 DNA sequence: TGTGCCAGCAGTAGTACAGGTGAGACGGAGCCCCAGCATTTT.

This rearrangement joins TRBV14 to TRBJ2-1; a weak D match, TRBD2 (6 bases). The V and J ends lost 3 bases and 3 bases respectively, with 18 bases between them. From germline, CDR1 is SGHDN and CDR2 FVKESK. The CDR3 is 17 amino acids. The CDR3 DNA sequence: TGTGCCAGCAGCCAGGCCGCGGGGTACGGGGTCTACAATGAGCAGTTCTTC. It encodes CASSQAAGYGVYNEQFF.

The rearrangement uses TRBV6-1 and TRBJ1-1; the D gene is possibly TRBD1 (6 bases). V gave up 3 bases and J gave up 3 bases, with 8 bases separating them. This CDR3 contains 13 residues. Germline-derived CDR1 and CDR2 are MNHNS and SASEGT. Written as DNA, the CDR3 is TGTGCCAGCAGTGACAACAGGGACACTGAAGCTTTCTTT. It is translated as CASSDNRDTEAFF.

The genes are TRBV25-1 and TRBJ1-1, with a tentative D call TRBD1 (6 bases). The CDR3 length is 14 residues. Looked up from germline, CDR1 is MGHDK and CDR2 is SYGVNS. The V gene lost 5 bases and the J gene lost 4 bases, with 14 bases spanning the gap. The CDR3, as DNA: TGTGCCAGCAGTAACACAGGGAAGGGCACTGAAGCTTTCTTT. This translates into CASSNTGKGTEAFF.

This chain links TRBV5-1 with TRBJ2-5, with a weak D call TRBD1 (5 bases). V lost 0 bases and J 5 bases, leaving 11 bases between the germline ends. Germline V gene lookup returns CDR1 SGHRS and CDR2 YFSETQ. This CDR3 spans 14 amino acids. This CDR3 reads CASSLGGQAETQYF. The CDR3 DNA reads as TGCGCCAGCAGCTTGGGGGGCCAGGCCGAGACCCAGTACTTC.

Only one count was recorded for this clone. The rearrangement uses TRBV5-1 and TRBJ2-5; D is perhaps TRBD2 (6 bases). From germline, CDR1 is SGHRS and CDR2 YFSETQ. With 6 bases removed from V and 4 bases from J, the gap between germline ends came to 13 bases. The CDR3 totals 13 residues. The CDR3 bases are TGCGCCAGCACGTGGGGGGTTGGAGAGACCCAGTACTTC. Translated, it gives CASTWGVGETQYF.

V and J are TRBV27 and TRBJ2-7; 8 nucleotides line up with TRBD2. The CDR3 sequence is 16 residues long. Germline assignment: CDR1 MNHEY and CDR2 SMNVEV (reference sequence). Trimming cost V 6 bases and J 3 bases; bases outside gene matches: 13. The CDR3 loop is CASRARLLAANYEQYF. The CDR3 DNA reads TGTGCCAGCAGAGCCCGATTACTAGCGGCTAACTACGAGCAGTACTTC.

The table lists this clone with a count of one. The chain links TRBV28 to TRBJ1-5; 8 bases match TRBD1. V trimming: 2 bases; J trimming: 9 bases; junction bases outside the gene matches: 6. This CDR3 comprises 14 residues. Germline assignment: CDR1 MDHEN and CDR2 SYDVKM. The CDR3, as DNA: TGTGCCAGCAGTTTAGGACAGGGAGGGGGGCCCCAGCATTTT. Amino acid sequence: CASSLGQGGGPQHF.

The chain uses TRBV5-6 and TRBJ1-2, with unresolved D. Germline V gene lookup returns CDR1 SGHDT and CDR2 YYEEEE. The V gene lost 1 base and the J gene lost 1 base, with 5 bases spanning the gap. The CDR3 runs to 13 residues. For the CDR3, the DNA is TGTGCCAGCAGCTTGACAATTAACTATGGCTACACCTTC. Its protein is CASSLTINYGYTF.

The V and J genes are TRBV29-1 and TRBJ2-1, with D uncertain. V was clipped by 1 base and J by 4 bases, with 14 bases between them. The CDR3 spans 15 residues. Germline values: CDR1 SQVTM, CDR2 ANQGSEA. The CDR3 here is CSVEVGLRPYNEQFF. CDR3 sequence (DNA): TGCAGCGTTGAAGTGGGCCTACGGCCTTACAATGAGCAGTTCTTC.

The gene calls are TRBV10-3 and TRBJ2-3; TRBD1 matches 11 bases. The CDR3 totals 17 residues. The V and J ends lost 6 bases and 4 bases, in that order; junction bases with no gene match: 12. The germline gives CDR1 ENHRY, CDR2 SYGVKD. Here the CDR3 reads CAISKVTWDRGADTQYF. For the CDR3, the DNA is TGTGCCATCAGCAAAGTAACATGGGACAGGGGGGCAGATACGCAGTATTTT.

The rearrangement uses TRBV5-1 and TRBJ2-1; a possible D gene is TRBD2 (5 bases). Per the germline V gene, CDR1 is SGHRS and CDR2 is YFSETQ. The V gene lost 5 bases and the J gene lost 3 bases, with 12 bases spanning the gap. The CDR3 is 14 amino acids. The CDR3 is CASSSRVDYNEQFF. The CDR3 nucleotides are TGCGCCAGCAGTTCGCGGGTCGACTACAATGAGCAGTTCTTC. Combining the CDR3 with reference TRBV5-1 and TRBJ2-1 gives the whole variable domain KAGVTQTPRYLIKTRGQQVTLSCSPISGHRSVSWYQQTPGQGLQFLFEYFSETQRNKGNFPGRFSGRQFSNSRSEMNVSTLELGDSALYLCASSSRVDYNEQFFGPGTRLTVL.